A selection of T cell receptor beta chains follows, all from one sample in a study of technical replicates of blood from a handful of donors. The data were produced by immunoSEQ multiplex PCR, yet TCRdb's version contains in-frame clones alone and is incomplete. The data show around 84,000 clones, roughly 98% seen once. Sequenced input: T cells isolated from PBMCs. These receptor sequences come from a human donor in good health. The CDR3 runs from the conserved cysteine through the conserved F or W. D genes are given only for firm matches. Size values are once, few and many counts, or a class for expanded clones, and some rows have none.

j_gene	v_gene	d_gene	abundance	CDR3nt	CDR3aa
TRBJ2-5	TRBV5-1	TRBD1	-	TGCGCCAGCAGCTGGACAGGGACCACGCAAGAGACCCAGTACTTC	CASSWTGTTQETQYF
TRBJ1-4	TRBV28	-	-	TGTGCCAGCAGTTTAGTACAGGGTGGGATATTGGATGAAAAACTGTTTTTT	CASSLVQGGILDEKLFF
TRBJ2-3	TRBV6-1	-	-	TGTGCCAGCAGTGTTCCGTCCAGGGTCCGAGATACGCAGTATTTT	CASSVPSRVRDTQYF
TRBJ2-2	TRBV6-5	-	-	TGTGCCAGCAGTTACTCGAATGCAGGGGCCGGGGAGCTGTTTTTT	CASSYSNAGAGELFF
TRBJ1-2	TRBV5-6	TRBD1	-	TGTGCCAGCAGCTATCAGGGGGTAGTCTATGGCTACACCTTC	CASSYQGVVYGYTF
TRBJ2-5	TRBV5-1	TRBD2	-	TGCGCCAGCAGCGGGGGACTAGCGGGAGGAGAGACCCAGTACTTC	CASSGGLAGGETQYF
TRBJ1-5	TRBV6-6	-	once	TGTGCCAGCAGTTACCCGGGAGGCAATCAGCCCCAGCATTTT	CASSYPGGNQPQHF
TRBJ2-1	TRBV6-5	-	few	TGTGCCAGCAGTTGGACTCCCTCCTACAATGAGCAGTTCTTC	CASSWTPSYNEQFF
TRBJ2-5	TRBV6-5	TRBD1	-	TGTGCCAGCAGCCTCGGGCGACAGGGGGAAGAGACCCAGTACTTC	CASSLGRQGEETQYF
TRBJ2-7	TRBV4-1	TRBD2	-	TGCGCCAGCAGCCAGCTAGCGGGAGGGACCTACGAGCAGTACTTC	CASSQLAGGTYEQYF
TRBJ1-5	TRBV28	TRBD1	once	TGTGCCAGCAGCCGAATTCTTGGGACAGGGACATATAGCAATCAGCCCCAGCATTTT	CASSRILGTGTYSNQPQHF
TRBJ1-4	TRBV5-4	TRBD1	once	TGTGCCAGCAGCCGGACGACAGGGAGTGAAGAAAAACTGTTTTTT	CASSRTTGSEEKLFF
TRBJ2-7	TRBV6-5	TRBD1	-	TGTGCCAGCAGTTTCGGACAGGCCCACTACGAGCAGTACTTC	CASSFGQAHYEQYF
TRBJ1-3	TRBV6-5	-	-	TGTGCCAGCAGTTACGGCGGGACCGTCGATGACACCATATATTTT	CASSYGGTVDDTIYF
TRBJ1-1	TRBV5-1	-	-	TGCGCCAGCAGCTTGGGAATGGGCGGGTACACTGAAGCTTTCTTT	CASSLGMGGYTEAFF
TRBJ2-3	TRBV15	TRBD2	-	TGTGCCACCAGTAGCGGGACTTCCCCCAGCACAGATACGCAGTATTTT	CATSSGTSPSTDTQYF
TRBJ2-1	TRBV5-1	TRBD2	-	TGCGCCAGCCATAACGGGGGGGCCCTGAACAATGAGCAGTTCTTC	CASHNGGALNNEQFF
TRBJ1-2	TRBV30	-	-	TGTGCCTGGCTCGAGTATTCGGACTATGGCTACACCTTC	CAWLEYSDYGYTF
TRBJ1-4	TRBV19	-	-	TGTGCCAGTAGTGGGCTTGAAGCAACTAATGAAAAACTGTTTTTT	CASSGLEATNEKLFF
TRBJ2-5	TRBV28	-	-	TGTGCCAGCAGAAGTGAGGTCCAAGAGACCCAGTACTTC	CASRSEVQETQYF
TRBJ1-1	TRBV6-1	TRBD1	-	TGTGCCAGCAGCCCGACAGGGGGCACTGAAGCTTTCTTT	CASSPTGGTEAFF
TRBJ2-7	TRBV29-1	TRBD2	-	TGCAGCGTTGAAGATACGAGGGAGGGCTACGAGCAGTACTTC	CSVEDTREGYEQYF
TRBJ2-1	TRBV5-1	TRBD2	-	TGCGCCAGCAGCCTGGACGGGACTAGCGGGGGGGACGAGCAGTTCTTC	CASSLDGTSGGDEQFF
TRBJ2-2	TRBV25-1	TRBD2	-	TGTGCCAGCGGCGAACCTTTAGCGGGGGTCCACACCGGGGAGCTGTTTTTT	CASGEPLAGVHTGELFF
TRBJ1-2	TRBV27	TRBD1	-	TGTGCCAGCAGTTCTTGGGACGACAGGGGCCATCCTAACTATGGCTACACCTTC	CASSSWDDRGHPNYGYTF
TRBJ1-2	TRBV5-1	-	-	TGCGCCAGTGCAGGGGACCCTAACTATGGCTACACCTTC	CASAGDPNYGYTF
TRBJ2-7	TRBV21-1	-	-	TGTGCCAGCAGCGATAGCTACGAGCAGTACTTC	CASSDSYEQYF
TRBJ2-7	TRBV7-9	-	-	TGTGCCAGCAGGCGACAGGACCAGGAGCAGTACTTC	CASRRQDQEQYF
TRBJ1-5	TRBV6-1	-	-	TGTGCCAGCAGTGGCCCGGAGAAAGGGGGATATCAGCCCCAGCATTTT	CASSGPEKGGYQPQHF
TRBJ2-1	TRBV5-1	-	once	TGCGCCAGCAGCCCCCCGACAGAACTAACCTACAATGAGCAGTTCTTC	CASSPPTELTYNEQFF
TRBJ2-7	TRBV28	-	-	TGTGCCAGCAGTTTTCCCCCACCGGGTCTTAAGTCGAGCGAGCAGTACTTC	CASSFPPPGLKSSEQYF
TRBJ1-2	TRBV20-1	TRBD1	once	TGCAGTGCAGCAGACAGGGGTGGCTACACCTTC	CSAADRGGYTF
TRBJ1-5	TRBV10-3	-	once	TGTGCCATCTCGTCGGGACTGTTGAATAGCAATCAGCCCCAGCATTTT	CAISSGLLNSNQPQHF
TRBJ1-1	TRBV27	TRBD1	-	TGTGCCAGCAGTTTATCTTGGGACAGCGGGAACACTGAAGCTTTCTTT	CASSLSWDSGNTEAFF
TRBJ1-5	TRBV19	TRBD1	-	TGTGCCAGTAGTCATAAGGGGGCGATCGATCAGCCCCAGCATTTT	CASSHKGAIDQPQHF
TRBJ1-6	TRBV2	-	-	TGTGCCAGCAGTGAATCTGGACACAGATCACCCCTCCACTTT	CASSESGHRSPLHF
TRBJ2-3	TRBV14	-	-	TGTGCCAGCAGCCGCGATTTCCTCAGGGGCACAGATACGCAGTATTTT	CASSRDFLRGTDTQYF
TRBJ1-1	TRBV10-3	TRBD1	-	TGTGCCATCAGTGAGGAAAGGACAGGGGGGAACACTGAAGCTTTCTTT	CAISEERTGGNTEAFF
TRBJ2-7	TRBV9	TRBD2	-	TGTGCCAGCAGCGTAGTAGGGAGGGATATCGAGCAGTACTTC	CASSVVGRDIEQYF
TRBJ1-2	TRBV15	-	-	TGTGCCACCAGCAGAGTGGGGGGAGGCTATGGCTACACCTTC	CATSRVGGGYGYTF
TRBJ2-1	TRBV18	-	-	TGTGCCAGCTCATGGACTCAAGACTACAATGAGCAGTTCTTC	CASSWTQDYNEQFF
TRBJ2-6	TRBV18	TRBD2	once	TGTGCCAGCTCACCACTGCTAGCGGGACTCAATTCTGGGGCCAACGTCCTGACTTTC	CASSPLLAGLNSGANVLTF
TRBJ2-5	TRBV5-1	-	-	TGCGCCAGCAGCTCTCAAGAGACCCAGTACTTC	CASSSQETQYF
TRBJ1-6	TRBV7-5	-	-	TGTGTCAGAAGCCGCACTCGACAGGGGAAAAATTCACCCCTCCACTTT	CVRSRTRQGKNSPLHF
TRBJ2-5	TRBV18	-	-	TGTGCCAGCTCACCACCGAAAACTAGCCGGGAGACCCAGTACTTC	CASSPPKTSRETQYF
TRBJ2-7	TRBV29-1	-	-	TGCAGCGTTTTTACAGGGAGCTCCTACGAGCAGTACTTC	CSVFTGSSYEQYF
TRBJ1-1	TRBV18	TRBD1	-	TGTGCCAGCTCACCATATGGACAGGGGGACGAAGCTTTCTTT	CASSPYGQGDEAFF